This T cell receptor beta chain derives from a study of blood T cell repertoires in COVID-19. On the study more broadly: The United States, Italy and Spain were the sources of the acute and convalescent COVID-19 samples.

The age range of participants was about 18 to 100 years, with residence in about 25 US areas. What the recovered Cohort 3 donors had was two negative PCRs, clearance, or symptom resolution. This clone was seen just once. This table comes from immunoSEQ multiplex PCR, and its TCRdb copy is limited to in-frame clones, with some not included. Counted here are about 310,000 clones, roughly 90% occurring once; the ten biggest clones make up 5.2%. Trimming cost V 3 bases and J 3 bases, with 15 bases left between them. The length of the CDR3 is 15 residues. CDR1 and CDR2 from the germline V gene are SGDLS and YYNGEE.

Sequencing was performed on PBMCs or T cells enriched from blood (not recorded which). The TCR comes from a man aged 55 to 70 who had recovered from COVID-19. The V and J genes are TRBV9 and TRBJ1-2; D ambiguous. In DNA, the CDR3 is TGTGCCAGCAGCGCCTCCCGGCAGGACTACTATGGCTACACCTTC. It translates to CASSASRQDYYGYTF.